This is a list of T cell receptor beta chains from one sample in a study of shared clonotypes between healthy human individuals. Here immunoSEQ multiplex PCR was the method, and the copy in TCRdb shows in-frame clones only, minus some. The sample contains roughly 1,800,000 clones, around 96% of which appear only once. Sequenced: naive CD8+ T cells sorted from blood. The receptor set was obtained from a man aged 18 to 29 in good health. CDR3s include the opening cysteine and the closing phenylalanine or tryptophan. A D gene is named only where the DNA matches it firmly. Size is omitted from some rows. Given values are once, few, many or a class for expanded clones.

V gene	CDR3 length	D gene	clone size	J gene	CDR3 DNA	CDR3 protein
TRBV5-1	15	TRBD2	NA	TRBJ2-1	TGCGCCAGCAGTCGTGCGGGGGGGCCTTACAATGAGCAGTTCTTC	CASSRAGGPYNEQFF
TRBV30	13	TRBD1	once	TRBJ2-2	TGTGCCTGGGCAGGGGGGAACACCGGGGAGCTGTTTTTT	CAWAGGNTGELFF
TRBV9	13	NA	NA	TRBJ2-2	TGTGCCAGCAGCGTAGAGGAGTCCGGGGAGCTGTTTTTT	CASSVEESGELFF
TRBV19	13	NA	NA	TRBJ2-5	TGTGCCAGTAGTATGCCCTCCGGAGAGACCCAGTACTTC	CASSMPSGETQYF
TRBV4-3	15	NA	NA	TRBJ2-7	TGCGCCAGCAGCTTGGGGTCGGCGTCCTCCTACGAGCAGTACTTC	CASSLGSASSYEQYF
TRBV4-2	16	TRBD2	NA	TRBJ2-1	TGTGCCAGCAGCCAACCTAGCGGGGACTCCTACAATGAGCAGTTCTTC	CASSQPSGDSYNEQFF
TRBV27	17	NA	NA	TRBJ2-2	TGTGCCAGCAGTTCCGTACGAGTGGTCGGAGTCAAGGGGGAGCTGTTTTTT	CASSSVRVVGVKGELFF
TRBV19	12	NA	NA	TRBJ2-1	TGTGCCAGTAGTATAACCGGTAATGAGCAGTTCTTC	CASSITGNEQFF
TRBV19	15	NA	NA	TRBJ2-5	TGTGCCAGTAGTCTCGGACACCCTTCCCAGGGGACCCAGTACTTC	CASSLGHPSQGTQYF
TRBV18	14	NA	NA	TRBJ2-2	TGTGCCAGCTCACCACCGGTAACCACCGGGGAGCTGTTTTTT	CASSPPVTTGELFF
TRBV25-1	16	TRBD2	NA	TRBJ2-3	TGTGCCAGCAGTGGCGAGCGGGGGATCAGCACAGATACGCAGTATTTT	CASSGERGISTDTQYF
TRBV19	16	NA	NA	TRBJ2-5	TGTGCCAGTAGTACCCCGGGACAACCACGCCAAGAGACCCAGTACTTC	CASSTPGQPRQETQYF
TRBV29-1	12	NA	NA	TRBJ2-7	TGCAGCGTTGAAGCAGGGTTCTCCGAGCAGTACTTC	CSVEAGFSEQYF
TRBV7-9	17	TRBD2	NA	TRBJ2-3	TGTGCCAGCAGCTCCCCGGGACTAGCGGGTTTCACAGATACGCAGTATTTT	CASSSPGLAGFTDTQYF
TRBV11-2	16	NA	NA	TRBJ1-2	TGTGCCAGCAGCTTAGGTCGGACAGAAATGAACTATGGCTACACCTTC	CASSLGRTEMNYGYTF
TRBV9	14	NA	few	TRBJ2-3	TGTGCCAGCAGCGTAGAGGGTAGCACAGATACGCAGTATTTT	CASSVEGSTDTQYF
TRBV27	15	NA	NA	TRBJ1-1	TGTGCCAGCAGGGACGAGCACCGGGACATCACTGAAGCTTTCTTT	CASRDEHRDITEAFF
TRBV15	15	NA	NA	TRBJ1-5	TGTGCCACCAGCAGAATACAGGGATTCAATCAGCCCCAGCATTTT	CATSRIQGFNQPQHF
TRBV5-6	13	NA	NA	TRBJ1-3	TGTGCCAGCAGCTTGGGGGTAGGAAACACCATATATTTT	CASSLGVGNTIYF
TRBV19	15	TRBD1	NA	TRBJ2-7	TGTGCCAGTAGTATAGCAGGGACAGACTCCTACGAGCAGTACTTC	CASSIAGTDSYEQYF
TRBV4-1	13	NA	NA	TRBJ2-7	TGCGCCAGCAGCCCGATGTTTAGCTACGAGCAGTACTTC	CASSPMFSYEQYF
TRBV4-1	13	NA	once	TRBJ2-7	TGCGCCAGCAGCCTTAGCCGCGGGAACGAGCAGTACTTC	CASSLSRGNEQYF
TRBV7-2	15	TRBD2	NA	TRBJ2-1	TGTGCCAGCAGCTCTCCTCGGGAGGGCCATAATGAGCAGTTCTTC	CASSSPREGHNEQFF
TRBV2	15	NA	NA	TRBJ1-5	TGTGCCAGCAGTGAAGACCCTCAGGGCAATCAGCCCCAGCATTTT	CASSEDPQGNQPQHF
TRBV28	12	NA	NA	TRBJ2-7	TGTGCCAGCAGTTTATCCACCTACGAGCAGTACTTC	CASSLSTYEQYF
TRBV4-3	15	NA	NA	TRBJ2-3	TGCGCCAGCAGCCAAGATAGTGGAGAGGGGGATACGCAGTATTTT	CASSQDSGEGDTQYF
TRBV4-1	16	TRBD2	NA	TRBJ2-1	TGCGCCAGCAGCCAAGAACGGGGGGGCGATGACAATGAGCAGTTCTTC	CASSQERGGDDNEQFF
TRBV30	12	NA	NA	TRBJ2-7	TGTGCCTGGAGTCCGGCCGTCTACGAGCAGTACTTC	CAWSPAVYEQYF
TRBV19	13	NA	once	TRBJ2-5	TGTGCCAGTAGTAAGGACTTAGAAGAGACCCAGTACTTC	CASSKDLEETQYF
TRBV5-5	14	TRBD1	NA	TRBJ2-7	TGTGCCAGCAGCCGGTGGACAGGGCAGGACGAGCAGTACTTC	CASSRWTGQDEQYF
TRBV2	16	TRBD2	NA	TRBJ2-3	TGTGCCAGCACGGATGGAGCGGGGGGGCCCGAAGATACGCAGTATTTT	CASTDGAGGPEDTQYF
TRBV5-6	14	NA	once	TRBJ2-3	TGTGCCAGCAGCTTATCTTCCCTCACAGATACGCAGTATTTT	CASSLSSLTDTQYF
TRBV25-1	15	NA	NA	TRBJ2-5	TGTGCCAGCAGTCGAACGGGGGACATTCAAGAGACCCAGTACTTC	CASSRTGDIQETQYF
TRBV7-9	13	TRBD1	NA	TRBJ2-7	TGTGCCAGCAGCTTCCGGGACAGGGGGGAGCAGTACTTC	CASSFRDRGEQYF
TRBV19	15	NA	once	TRBJ2-7	TGTGCCAGTAAGACTACCTCGGACGGACCCTACGAGCAGTACTTC	CASKTTSDGPYEQYF
TRBV2	13	NA	NA	TRBJ2-7	TGTGCCAGCCGGAGCCCGGAGCTTTACGAGCAGTACTTC	CASRSPELYEQYF
TRBV7-2	16	TRBD1	NA	TRBJ1-4	TGTGCCAGCAGCGTAGGACAGGGGTTCGAAGATGAAAAACTGTTTTTT	CASSVGQGFEDEKLFF
TRBV14	13	NA	NA	TRBJ2-1	TGTGCCAGCAGCCTTCCGGGACTCAATGAGCAGTTCTTC	CASSLPGLNEQFF
TRBV13	15	TRBD1	NA	TRBJ2-2	TGTGCCAGCAGCTGGAGCGGCACAGGGGCCCAGGAGCTGTTTTTT	CASSWSGTGAQELFF
TRBV28	15	NA	NA	TRBJ1-6	TGTGCCAGCAGTTTCGGGGGGGCCTATAATTCACCCCTCCACTTT	CASSFGGAYNSPLHF
TRBV4-1	15	NA	NA	TRBJ2-1	TGCGCCAGCAGCCAAGATGCGGGGGCGGGGGATGAGCAGTTCTTC	CASSQDAGAGDEQFF